This TCR beta chain came from a study of blood T cell repertoires in COVID-19. At the level of the study: The United States, Italy and Spain supplied acute and convalescent COVID-19 samples.

With 0 bases removed from V and 0 bases from J, the gap between germline ends came to 5 bases. The CDR3 extends over 14 amino acids. Germline V gives CDR1 SGHRS, CDR2 YFSETQ. Generated by immunoSEQ multiplex PCR, the TCRdb table keeps only in-frame clones and is missing some. The data hold 20,000 to 30,000 clones, with more than 85% observed a single time. This sequence originates from a human donor in a cohort sampled during active COVID-19. The sample taken for sequencing was peripheral blood. The chain couples TRBV5-1 to TRBJ2-3; D not certain. In DNA form, the CDR3 reads TGCGCCAGCAGCTTGGCCTTAAGCACAGATACGCAGTATTTT. Translating it yields CASSLALSTDTQYF. The entire variable domain, with the rest obtained from reference TRBV5-1 and TRBJ2-3, is as follows: KAGVTQTPRYLIKTRGQQVTLSCSPISGHRSVSWYQQTPGQGLQFLFEYFSETQRNKGNFPGRFSGRQFSNSRSEMNVSTLELGDSALYLCASSLALSTDTQYFGPGTRLTVL.